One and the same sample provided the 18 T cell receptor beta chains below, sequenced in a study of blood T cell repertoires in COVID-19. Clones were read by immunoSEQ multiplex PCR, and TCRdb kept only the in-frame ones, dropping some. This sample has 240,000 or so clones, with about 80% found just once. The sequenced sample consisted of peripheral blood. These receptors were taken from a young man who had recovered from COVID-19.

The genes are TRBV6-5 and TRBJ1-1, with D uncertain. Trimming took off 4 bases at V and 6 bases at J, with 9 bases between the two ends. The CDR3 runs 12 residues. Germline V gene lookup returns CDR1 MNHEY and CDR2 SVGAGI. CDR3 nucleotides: TGTGCCAGCAGTTCTCGGGTTGCTGAAGCTTTCTTT. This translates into CASSSRVAEAFF.

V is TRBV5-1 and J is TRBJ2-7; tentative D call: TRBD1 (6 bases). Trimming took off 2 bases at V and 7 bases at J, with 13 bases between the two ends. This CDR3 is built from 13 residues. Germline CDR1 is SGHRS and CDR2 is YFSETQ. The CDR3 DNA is TGCGCCAGCAGCTTACAACAGGGTTGGGAGCAGTACTTC. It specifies CASSLQQGWEQYF.

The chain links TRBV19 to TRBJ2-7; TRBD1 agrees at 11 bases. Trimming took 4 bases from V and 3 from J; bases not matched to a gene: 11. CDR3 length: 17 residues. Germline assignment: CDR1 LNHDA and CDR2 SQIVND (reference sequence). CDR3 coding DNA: TGTGCCAGTAGTACCGGGACAGGACAGGGGGCAAACTACGAGCAGTACTTC. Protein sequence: CASSTGTGQGANYEQYF.

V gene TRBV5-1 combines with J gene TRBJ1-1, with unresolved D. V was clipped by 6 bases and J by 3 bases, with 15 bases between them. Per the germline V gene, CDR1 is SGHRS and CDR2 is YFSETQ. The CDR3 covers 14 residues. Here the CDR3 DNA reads TGCGCCAGCACCCCCCGGAGCCTGGACACTGAAGCTTTCTTT. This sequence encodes CASTPRSLDTEAFF.

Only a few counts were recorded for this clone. As DNA, the CDR3 is TGTGCCAGCAGTTTGCAGGGCGTAGACAATTCACCCCTCCACTTT. The encoded protein is CASSLQGVDNSPLHF. V usage is TRBV2 and J usage is TRBJ1-6; weak D call: TRBD1 (5 bases). The CDR3 is 15 residues long. Trimming cost V 5 bases and J 7 bases, with 15 bases left between them. Germline V gene sequence: CDR1 SNHLY, CDR2 FYNNEI.

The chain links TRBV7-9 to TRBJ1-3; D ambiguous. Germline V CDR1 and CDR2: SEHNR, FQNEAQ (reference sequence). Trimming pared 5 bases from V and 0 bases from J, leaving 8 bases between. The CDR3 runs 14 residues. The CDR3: CASSPGLSGNTIYF. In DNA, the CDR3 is TGTGCCAGCAGCCCCGGACTCTCTGGAAACACCATATATTTT.

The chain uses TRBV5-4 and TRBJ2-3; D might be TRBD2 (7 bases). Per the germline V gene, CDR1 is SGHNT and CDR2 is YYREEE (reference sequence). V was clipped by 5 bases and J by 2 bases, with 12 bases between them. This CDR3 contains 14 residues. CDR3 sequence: CASRPRGATDTQYF. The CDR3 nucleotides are TGTGCCAGCAGGCCCCGGGGGGCCACAGATACGCAGTATTTT.

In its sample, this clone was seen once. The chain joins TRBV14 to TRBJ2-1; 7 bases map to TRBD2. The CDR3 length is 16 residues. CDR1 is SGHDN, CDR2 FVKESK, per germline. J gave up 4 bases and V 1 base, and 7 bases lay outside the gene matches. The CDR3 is CASSQGLAPFYNEQFF. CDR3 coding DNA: TGTGCCAGCAGCCAAGGACTAGCCCCTTTTTACAATGAGCAGTTCTTC.

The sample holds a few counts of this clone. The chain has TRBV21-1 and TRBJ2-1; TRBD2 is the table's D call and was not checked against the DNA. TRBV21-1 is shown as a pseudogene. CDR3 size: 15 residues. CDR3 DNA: TGTGCCAGCAGCAAAGCGGGGGGGCTGTACAATGAGCAGTTCTTC. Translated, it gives CASSKAGGLYNEQFF.

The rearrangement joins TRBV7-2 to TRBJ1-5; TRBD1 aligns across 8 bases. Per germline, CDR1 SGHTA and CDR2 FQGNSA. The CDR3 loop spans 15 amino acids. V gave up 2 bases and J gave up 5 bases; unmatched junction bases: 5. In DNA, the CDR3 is TGTGCCAGCAGCTTATGGGCAGGGGGCGATCAGCCCCAGCATTTT. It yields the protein CASSLWAGGDQPQHF.

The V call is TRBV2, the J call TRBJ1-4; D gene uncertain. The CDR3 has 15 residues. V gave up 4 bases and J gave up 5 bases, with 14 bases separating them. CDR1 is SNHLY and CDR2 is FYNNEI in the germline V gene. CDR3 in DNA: TGTGCCAGCAGTGTGTATCACGGAGCAAATGAAAAACTGTTTTTT. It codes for CASSVYHGANEKLFF. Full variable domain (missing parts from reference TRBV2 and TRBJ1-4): EPEVTQTPSHQVTQMGQEVILRCVPISNHLYFYWYRQILGQKVEFLVSFYNNEISEKSEIFDDQFSVERPDGSNFTLKIRSTKLEDSAMYFCASSVYHGANEKLFFGSGTQLSVL.

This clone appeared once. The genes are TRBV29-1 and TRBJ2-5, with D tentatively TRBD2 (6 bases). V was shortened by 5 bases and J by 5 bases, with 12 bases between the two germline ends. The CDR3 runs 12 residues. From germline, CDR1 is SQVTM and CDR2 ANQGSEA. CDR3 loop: CSVQRGSETQYF. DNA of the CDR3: TGCAGCGTTCAACGGGGGAGCGAGACCCAGTACTTC.

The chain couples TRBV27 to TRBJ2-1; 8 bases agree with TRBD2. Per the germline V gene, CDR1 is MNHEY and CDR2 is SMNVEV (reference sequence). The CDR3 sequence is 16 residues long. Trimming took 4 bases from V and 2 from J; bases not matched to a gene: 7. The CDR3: CASSSLSGGPYNEQFF. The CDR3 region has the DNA TGTGCCAGCAGTTCCCTCAGCGGGGGACCCTACAATGAGCAGTTCTTC.

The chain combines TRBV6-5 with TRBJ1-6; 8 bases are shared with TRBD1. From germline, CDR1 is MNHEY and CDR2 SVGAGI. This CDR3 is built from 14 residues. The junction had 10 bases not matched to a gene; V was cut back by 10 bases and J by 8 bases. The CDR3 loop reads CATTDREEYSPLHF. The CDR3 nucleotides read TGTGCCACCACGGACAGGGAGGAGTATTCACCCCTCCACTTT.

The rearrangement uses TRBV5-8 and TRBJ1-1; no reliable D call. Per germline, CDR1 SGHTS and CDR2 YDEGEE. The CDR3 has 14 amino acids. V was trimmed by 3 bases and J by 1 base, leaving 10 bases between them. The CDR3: CASSSSYRNTEAFF. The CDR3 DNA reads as TGTGCCAGCAGCTCCTCATACAGGAACACTGAAGCTTTCTTT.

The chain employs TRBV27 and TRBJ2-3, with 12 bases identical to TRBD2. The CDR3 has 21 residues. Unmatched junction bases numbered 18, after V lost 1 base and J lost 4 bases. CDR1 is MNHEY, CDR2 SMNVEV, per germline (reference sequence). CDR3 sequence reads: CASSLYPPGLAGGPVPDTQYF. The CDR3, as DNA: TGTGCCAGCAGTTTATACCCGCCCGGGCTAGCGGGGGGGCCAGTACCAGATACGCAGTATTTT.

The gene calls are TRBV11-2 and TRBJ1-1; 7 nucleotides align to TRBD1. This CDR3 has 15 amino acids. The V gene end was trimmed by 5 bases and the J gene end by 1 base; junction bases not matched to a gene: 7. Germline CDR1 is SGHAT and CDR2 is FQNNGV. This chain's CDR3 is CASSPRQGGNTEAFF. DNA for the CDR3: TGTGCCAGCAGCCCTAGACAGGGTGGGAACACTGAAGCTTTCTTT. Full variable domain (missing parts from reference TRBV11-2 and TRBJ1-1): EAGVAQSPRYKIIEKRQSVAFWCNPISGHATLYWYQQILGQGPKLLIQFQNNGVVDDSQLPKDRFSAERLKGVDSTLKIQPAKLEDSAVYLCASSPRQGGNTEAFFGQGTRLTVV.

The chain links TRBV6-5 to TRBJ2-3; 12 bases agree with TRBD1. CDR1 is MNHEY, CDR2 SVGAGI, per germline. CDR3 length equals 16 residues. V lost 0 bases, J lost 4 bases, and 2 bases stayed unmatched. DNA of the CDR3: TGTGCCAGCAGTTACTCCGGGACAGGGGGCCCAGATACGCAGTATTTT. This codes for CASSYSGTGGPDTQYF.